This T cell receptor beta chain is drawn from a study of shared clonotypes between healthy human individuals. Study information: Donors were a couple of women and a few men aged 18 to 49.

Within Nashville, Tennessee resided all donors, each a Caucasian adult. About this clone itself: Its antigen is undetermined.

CDR1 and CDR2 from the germline V gene are SGHTS and YDEGEE. The CDR3 is 14 residues long. Trimming removed 0 bases at V and 1 base at J, with 7 bases between. Study conclusions and caveats: Limited genetic and exposure-history diversity came from having few donors.

Sorted-subset replicate PCR reactions were performed with approximately 200 ng DNA, corresponding to roughly 27,000 T cell genomes. Clones were sequenced by immunoSEQ multiplex PCR, and TCRdb holds only the in-frame ones, with some missing. This sample has 2,500,000 or so clones, with around nine tenths found just once. Sequenced sample: naive CD4+ T cells sorted from blood. Specified subset: CD45RA+ positively selected. The TCR comes from a man between 18 and 35 years old in good health. The chain is built from TRBV5-8 and TRBJ1-1; a weak D match, TRBD1 (5 bases). CDR3 coding DNA: TGTGCCAGCAGCTTGGGCAGGGCGAACACTGAAGCTTTCTTT. Encoded protein: CASSLGRANTEAFF.